This TCR beta chain was sequenced during a study of beta chain features in type 1 diabetes. Notes on the study in general: Here, the possible influence of HLA type (on TCRB rearrangement) remained unresolved.

The CDR3 sequence is 14 residues long. The V segment lost 3 bases and the J segment 7 bases; nucleotides outside the gene matches: 7. Germline V gives CDR1 SEHNR, CDR2 FQNEAQ (reference sequence). Expressed TCRB transcripts were sequenced because the isolated RNA had all been reverse transcribed beforehand. Measured with immunoSEQ multiplex PCR; TCRdb has only the in-frame clones, and not every one. The data contain 240,000 or so clones, 25% to 30% of them singletons. Comment on this clone: Its antigen is undetermined.

Donors contributed one heparinised blood draw apiece, averaging about 116 mL. Sorted CD4+ subsets: naive, central memory, regulatory, stem cell-like memory (CD45RO/CCR7/CD25/CD127/CD95/CD27 panel). The chain links TRBV7-9 to TRBJ2-7; 9 positions agree with TRBD1. The receptor's source is a man aged 30 to 39 in good health. The sequenced sample consisted of central memory CD4+ T cells from blood. CDR3: CASSFQQGAGEQYF. The CDR3 coding sequence is TGTGCCAGCAGCTTTCAACAGGGGGCTGGAGAGCAGTACTTC.